These 30 T cell receptor beta chains came from one sample sequenced in a study of T cells in Graves' hyperthyroidism and ophthalmopathy. RNA transcripts gave rise to amplified TCR beta CDR3 regions. The study used the HTBI primer set for a first-round RT-PCR of the TCR CDR3. TCRdb analysed the multiplex PCR reads with MiXCR anew, one entry per CDR3 protein. Counted here are roughly 500,000 distinct CDR3 sequences, 15% to 20% occurring once; the ten biggest clones make up approximately 30%. Sequencing was done on a sample of blood. Receptor source: a woman aged 30 to 39 with Graves' ophthalmopathy.

This clonotype was seen at least ten times. The gene calls are TRBV7-2 and TRBJ1-2; D unclear. The ends were cut back, 1 base at V and 0 bases at J, with 6 bases in the middle. Germline CDR1 and CDR2: SGHTA and FQGNSA. The CDR3 length is 14 residues. The CDR3 DNA follows: TGTGCCAGCAGCTTAGGGCAGGCTAACTATGGCTACACCTTC. Translated, it gives CASSLGQANYGYTF.

Ten or more counts support this clonotype. The rearrangement joins TRBV7-2 to TRBJ2-5; D ambiguous. Germline CDR1 SGHTA, CDR2 FQGNSA. The V end lost 5 bases, the J end lost 5 bases, and 9 bases lay between the germline ends. The CDR3 covers 12 residues. This chain's CDR3 is CASSVGWETQYF. The CDR3, as DNA: TGTGCCAGCAGCGTTGGGTGGGAGACCCAGTACTTC.

This clonotype occurred a few times. The genes are TRBV14 and TRBJ1-2; 8 nucleotides align to TRBD1. V dropped 4 bases and J dropped 3; count of bases not matched to a gene: 7. The CDR3 length is 15 residues. CDR1 is SGHDN and CDR2 is FVKESK in the germline V gene. In nucleotides, the CDR3 is TGTGCCAGCAGCCCTCAGGGGGCAGTAGACTATGGCTACACCTTC. Amino acids: CASSPQGAVDYGYTF.

At least ten counts were recorded for this clonotype. The chain has TRBV3-1 and TRBJ2-7; tentatively, D is TRBD2 (7 bases). The CDR3 loop spans 14 amino acids. The ends were cut back, 1 base at V and 6 bases at J, with 13 bases in the middle. CDR1 is LGHDT, CDR2 YNNKEL, per germline (reference sequence). The CDR3 bases are TGTGCCAGCAGCCAAGCTTCGGGGGGCGGCGAGCAGTACTTC. This codes for CASSQASGGGEQYF.

The gene calls are TRBV5-1 and TRBJ2-1; 7 bases are shared with TRBD2. V shed 4 bases and J 1 base; nucleotides not matched to a gene: 5. The CDR3 runs to 15 residues. Per the germline V gene, CDR1 is SGHRS and CDR2 is YFSETQ. CDR3 region: CASSLSGESYNEQFF. CDR3 nucleotide sequence: TGCGCCAGCAGCCTAAGCGGGGAATCCTACAATGAGCAGTTCTTC.

This clonotype is a singleton in its sample. The chain employs TRBV19 and TRBJ1-1, with a possible D match to TRBD1 (5 bases). V was cut by 1 base and J by 0 bases, with 12 bases left in between. The CDR3 sequence is 16 residues long. The germline gives CDR1 LNHDA, CDR2 SQIVND (reference sequence). CDR3 in amino acids: CASSIGLTGLNTEAFF. CDR3 nucleotides: TGTGCCAGTAGTATAGGCCTAACGGGGCTGAACACTGAAGCTTTCTTT. The complete variable domain, with remaining parts taken from reference TRBV19 and TRBJ1-1, reads DGGITQSPKYLFRKEGQNVTLSCEQNLNHDAMYWYRQDPGQGLRLIYYSQIVNDFQKGDIAEGYSVSREKKESFPLTVTSAQKNPTAFYLCASSIGLTGLNTEAFFGQGTRLTVV.

This clonotype turned up a few times. The CDR3 spells CSASGQGSRNIQYF. The DNA for the CDR3 is TGCAGCGCCTCGGGACAGGGCTCACGGAACATTCAGTACTTC. The chain combines TRBV29-1 with TRBJ2-4, with 9 positions matching TRBD1. After removal of 7 bases from V and 7 bases from J, the junction contained 11 bases not matched to a gene. CDR3 length equals 14 residues. Germline loops: CDR1 SQVTM, CDR2 ANQGSEA.

This clonotype was seen repeatedly, ten times or more. The rearrangement uses TRBV7-2 and TRBJ1-1; D uncertain. Trimming pared 5 bases from V and 6 bases from J, leaving 19 bases between. The CDR3 is 15 amino acids. From germline, CDR1 is SGHTA and CDR2 FQGNSA. The CDR3 is CASSLIRTGGAEAFF. CDR3 DNA: TGTGCCAGCAGCCTAATTCGGACCGGAGGCGCTGAAGCTTTCTTT. Full variable domain (outside the CDR3, taken from reference TRBV7-2 and TRBJ1-1): GAGVSQSPSNKVTEKGKDVELRCDPISGHTALYWYRQSLGQGLEFLIYFQGNSAPDKSGLPSDRFSAERTGGSVSTLTIQRTQQEDSAVYLCASSLIRTGGAEAFFGQGTRLTVV.

The chain carries TRBV10-3 and TRBJ2-5; TRBD2 is a possible D gene (7 bases). CDR1 and CDR2 from the germline V gene are ENHRY and SYGVKD. V was pared by 7 bases and J by 3 bases, with 15 bases between. The CDR3 contains 14 residues. This CDR3 is CAIKGGGREETQYF. The CDR3 DNA reads TGTGCCATCAAGGGGGGGGGGAGGGAAGAGACCCAGTACTTC.

The chain couples TRBV2 to TRBJ2-5; 7 positions agree with TRBD2. Germline CDR1 is SNHLY and CDR2 is FYNNEI. This CDR3 comprises 15 residues. J was trimmed by 2 bases and V by 1 base; bases with no gene match: 4. This CDR3 is CASSEGAGLQETQYF. The CDR3 DNA reads as TGTGCCAGCAGTGAAGGCGCGGGACTACAAGAGACCCAGTACTTC.

The table lists this clonotype with many counts. The J gene is TRBJ2-3, the V gene TRBV13; 11 bases are shared with TRBD2. With 8 bases clipped from V and 5 bases from J, the junction kept 12 bases outside the gene matches. The germline V gene encodes CDR1 PRHDT and CDR2 FYEKMQ (reference sequence). The CDR3 spans 16 residues. CDR3 region: CASRELAGGGGDTQYF. The CDR3, as DNA: TGTGCCAGCCGCGAGCTAGCGGGAGGAGGGGGAGATACGCAGTATTTT.

The V and J genes are TRBV28 and TRBJ2-7; 7 positions agree with TRBD1. Per the germline V gene, CDR1 is MDHEN and CDR2 is SYDVKM. J lost 2 bases, V lost 7 bases, and 5 bases had no gene match. This CDR3 region has 13 residues. The CDR3 loop is CASTSGTAYEQYF. In nucleotides, the CDR3 is TGTGCCAGCACCTCCGGGACAGCCTACGAGCAGTACTTC.

V gene TRBV28 combines with J gene TRBJ1-2; 7 bases match TRBD1. The germline V gene has CDR1 MDHEN and CDR2 SYDVKM. J lost 3 bases, V lost 3 bases, and 4 bases had no gene match. CDR3 length: 14 amino acids. The CDR3, as DNA: TGTGCCAGCAGTTTGGGCAGGGGGGACTATGGCTACACCTTC. Translation gives CASSLGRGDYGYTF.

The chain carries TRBV9 and TRBJ2-5; D unresolved. V was cut by 2 bases and J by 2 bases, with 10 bases left in between. Germline V lookup: CDR1 SGDLS, CDR2 YYNGEE. This CDR3 spans 14 amino acids. The CDR3 DNA follows: TGTGCCAGCAGCGTTATGGGTGAACAAGAGACCCAGTACTTC. Encoded protein: CASSVMGEQETQYF.

This clonotype was seen many times. V gene TRBV18 combines with J gene TRBJ2-4; no firm D call. Trimming removed 8 bases at V and 0 bases at J, with 11 bases between. Germline assignment: CDR1 KGHSH and CDR2 LQKENI. This CDR3 has 14 amino acids. CDR3 sequence reads: CASAVRLAKNIQYF. The DNA of the CDR3 is TGTGCCAGCGCAGTTCGGCTAGCCAAAAACATTCAGTACTTC.

This chain joins TRBV7-2 and TRBJ2-1; D is uncertain. The CDR3 is 18 amino acids. Germline loops: CDR1 SGHTA, CDR2 FQGNSA. The V and J ends lost 5 bases and 0 bases respectively, with 20 bases between them. CDR3 coding DNA: TGTGCCAGCAGCCAAGATCGGATGGGCTATAGCTCCTACAATGAGCAGTTCTTC. Its protein is CASSQDRMGYSSYNEQFF.

This clonotype was observed a few times. Being one base from a much bigger clone, this may be a read error. The V gene is TRBV7-8, the J gene TRBJ2-5, with D perhaps being TRBD1 or TRBD2 (5 bases each). Germline V CDR1 and CDR2: SGHVS, FQNEAQ. The CDR3 spans 15 residues. CDR3 coding DNA: TGTGCCAGCAGCTTAGGTGGGGGTTTGAGGGAGACCCAGTGCTTC. It codes for CASSLGGGLRETQCF.

This clonotype was found many times. This chain uses TRBV28 with TRBJ2-5, with D hard to call. The CDR3 is 12 residues long. Between the trimmed V and J ends, which lost 5 bases and 4 bases, there was a span of 8 bases. Looked up from germline, CDR1 is MDHEN and CDR2 is SYDVKM. This CDR3 reads CASSRSGETQYF. CDR3 in DNA: TGTGCCAGCAGTAGATCCGGAGAGACCCAGTACTTC. Combining the CDR3 with reference TRBV28 and TRBJ2-5 gives the whole variable domain DVKVTQSSRYLVKRTGEKVFLECVQDMDHENMFWYRQDPGLGLRLIYFSYDVKMKEKGDIPEGYSVSREKKERFSLILESASTNQTSMYLCASSRSGETQYFGPGTRLLVL.

This clonotype was counted between two and nine times. CDR3 region: CAILSGSEAGELFF. In DNA form, the CDR3 reads TGTGCCATACTTAGCGGGAGTGAGGCCGGGGAGCTGTTTTTT. The rearrangement joins TRBV6-2 or TRBV6-3 to TRBJ2-2, with 9 bases fitting TRBD2. V shed 10 bases, J shed 6 bases, and the junction held 9 bases outside the gene matches. The CDR3 loop spans 14 amino acids. CDR1 and CDR2 from the germline V gene are MNHEY and SVGEGT.

This clonotype has a count of ten or more. The chain couples TRBV7-2 to TRBJ2-5; 8 bases align to TRBD2. V lost 2 bases and J lost 1; bases outside the gene matches: 6. CDR3 length: 16 amino acids. Germline loops: CDR1 SGHTA, CDR2 FQGNSA. CDR3 bases: TGTGCCAGCAGCTTAACGCCTAGCGGGCTCCAAGAGACCCAGTACTTC. This gives the protein CASSLTPSGLQETQYF. The variable domain in full, with the rest retrieved from reference TRBV7-2 and TRBJ2-5, is GAGVSQSPSNKVTEKGKDVELRCDPISGHTALYWYRQSLGQGLEFLIYFQGNSAPDKSGLPSDRFSAERTGGSVSTLTIQRTQQEDSAVYLCASSLTPSGLQETQYFGPGTRLLVL.

V gene TRBV29-1 combines with J gene TRBJ2-7; D unresolved. This CDR3 spans 11 amino acids. V was cut by 3 bases and J by 6 bases, with 9 bases left in between. Germline V gene lookup returns CDR1 SQVTM and CDR2 ANQGSEA. DNA of the CDR3: TGCAGCGTTGAGGTCCAGGTCGAGCAGTACTTC. Its protein is CSVEVQVEQYF.

At least ten counts were recorded for this clonotype. V gene TRBV10-1 combines with J gene TRBJ1-1, with D unclear. The CDR3 is 14 residues long. V was trimmed by 0 bases and J by 2 bases, leaving 7 bases between them. The germline V gene has CDR1 WNHNN and CDR2 SYGVQD (reference sequence). The CDR3 nucleotides read TGCGCCAGCAGTGAGTCGGAGGGAAACACTGAAGCTTTCTTT. It encodes CASSESEGNTEAFF.

This clonotype was observed many times. The chain combines TRBV6-1 with TRBJ2-3; D is perhaps TRBD1 (6 bases). V was trimmed by 6 bases and J by 4 bases, leaving 14 bases between them. This CDR3 spans 14 amino acids. In germline, CDR1 is MNHNS, CDR2 SASEGT. The CDR3, as DNA: TGTGCCAGCAGAGGAATAGGGACACCAGATACGCAGTATTTT. Translated: CASRGIGTPDTQYF.

This clonotype was counted a few times. This chain connects TRBV10-3 to TRBJ2-2; D unclear. Germline CDR1 ENHRY, CDR2 SYGVKD. The CDR3 length is 16 residues. V gave up 8 bases and J gave up 0 bases, with 16 bases separating them. CDR3 nucleotide sequence: TGTGCCATCCCATCGCAGGAGAACCCGAACACCGGGGAGCTGTTTTTT. As protein: CAIPSQENPNTGELFF.

This clonotype was counted a few times. V is TRBV5-1 and J is TRBJ2-5; D is undetermined. Looked up from germline, CDR1 is SGHRS and CDR2 is YFSETQ. The germline V and J ends were trimmed by 0 bases and 5 bases, with 11 bases remaining between them. The CDR3 sequence is 14 residues long. The CDR3, as DNA: TGCGCCAGCAGCTTGGGTGTAACCGACGAGACCCAGTACTTC. It specifies CASSLGVTDETQYF.

This clonotype was seen many times. V is TRBV12-3 or TRBV12-4 and J is TRBJ2-1; 7 bases fit TRBD2. The CDR3 is 15 residues long. J lost 4 bases, V lost 5 bases, and 8 bases had no gene match. In DNA form, the CDR3 reads TGTGCCAGCAGTCCATTCAGCGGGGATTACAATGAGCAGTTCTTC. This sequence encodes CASSPFSGDYNEQFF.

The rearrangement links TRBV6-2 or TRBV6-3 to TRBJ2-1; 9 bases are a match to TRBD2. The V gene's germline CDR1 is MNHEY and CDR2 SVGEGT. The V segment lost 3 bases and the J segment 8 bases; nucleotides outside the gene matches: 8. This CDR3 is built from 15 residues. The chain's CDR3 is CASSYLGLAEYEQFF. CDR3 bases: TGTGCCAGCAGTTATCTGGGACTAGCTGAGTATGAGCAGTTCTTC.

DNA for the CDR3: TGCAGCGCCTCCAGGACTGAAGCTTTCTTT. Amino acids: CSASRTEAFF. The chain employs TRBV29-1 and TRBJ1-1; D unresolved. Germline CDR1 and CDR2: SQVTM and ANQGSEA. This CDR3 is 10 amino acids long. V dropped 7 bases and J dropped 5 bases, with 8 bases sitting between them.

In its sample, this clonotype was seen a few times. The chain recombines TRBV27 with TRBJ1-6; D is unclear. This CDR3 is built from 15 residues. V was shortened by 3 bases and J by 6 bases, with 12 bases between the two germline ends. Looked up from germline, CDR1 is MNHEY and CDR2 is SMNVEV (reference sequence). DNA for the CDR3: TGTGCCAGCAGTTTTCAGAGTAGCGGTAATTCACCCCTCCACTTT. It yields the protein CASSFQSSGNSPLHF.

The chain carries TRBV6-1 and TRBJ1-5; TRBD1 matches at 9 bases. There are 14 residues in the CDR3. The germline gives CDR1 MNHNS, CDR2 SASEGT. Germline trimming cut 8 bases from V and 4 bases from J; bases unmatched to any gene: 6. The CDR3 sequence is CASDRGTGNQPQHF. The CDR3 nucleotides are TGTGCCAGCGACCGAGGGACAGGGAATCAGCCCCAGCATTTT.